This T cell receptor (beta chain) is from a study of blood T cell repertoires in COVID-19. Turning to the study itself: Acute and convalescent COVID-19 samples came from the United States, Italy and Spain. Sources were T cells, B-cell-depleted T cells, or PBMCs; the material itself was cDNA or gDNA.

The CDR3 spans 11 residues. V was clipped by 5 bases and J by 3 bases, with 5 bases between them. In the original processing: Reference gene primers were amplified, and this amplification served to estimate nucleated cell counts. Profiled with immunoSEQ multiplex PCR; TCRdb holds only in-frame clones, not every one. V, J and clone size reflect that table, while D and trimming were determined from the DNA. The sample includes approximately 68,000 clones, approximately 79% of them seen just once. The chain joins TRBV12-3 or TRBV12-4 to TRBJ2-7; D call uncertain. The source of this sequence is an elderly man with active COVID-19. Material for sequencing was peripheral blood. The CDR3 region is CASSPNYEQYF. The CDR3, as DNA: TGTGCCAGCAGTCCAAACTACGAGCAGTACTTC.